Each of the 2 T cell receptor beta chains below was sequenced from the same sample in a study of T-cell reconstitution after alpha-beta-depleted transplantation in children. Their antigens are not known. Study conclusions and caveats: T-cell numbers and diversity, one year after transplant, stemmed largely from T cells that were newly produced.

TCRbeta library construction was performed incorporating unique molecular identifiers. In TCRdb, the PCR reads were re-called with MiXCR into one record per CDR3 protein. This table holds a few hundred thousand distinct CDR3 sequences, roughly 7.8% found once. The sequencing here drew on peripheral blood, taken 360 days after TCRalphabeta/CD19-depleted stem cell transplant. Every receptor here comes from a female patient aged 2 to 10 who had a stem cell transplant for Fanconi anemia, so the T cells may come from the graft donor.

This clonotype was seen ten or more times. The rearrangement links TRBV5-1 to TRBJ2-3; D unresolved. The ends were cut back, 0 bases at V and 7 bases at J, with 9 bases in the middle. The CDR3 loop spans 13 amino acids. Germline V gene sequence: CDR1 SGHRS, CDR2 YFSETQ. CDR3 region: CASSLEPRHTQYF. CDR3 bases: TGCGCCAGCAGCTTGGAACCAAGACATACGCAGTATTTT.

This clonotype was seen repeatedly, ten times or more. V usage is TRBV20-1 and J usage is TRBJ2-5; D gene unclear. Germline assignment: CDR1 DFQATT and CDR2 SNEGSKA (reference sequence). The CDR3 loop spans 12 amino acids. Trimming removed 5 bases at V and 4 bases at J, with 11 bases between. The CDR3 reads CSAEETRETQYF. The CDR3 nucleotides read TGCAGTGCTGAGGAAACCCGAGAGACCCAGTACTTC.